Included here is one TCR beta chain sequence, with context. Its specificity is not known. The authors reverse transcribed roughly 0.5 to 1 ug RNA with random hexamers. The amplification used immunoSEQ multiplex PCR on TCR beta CDR3; it spanned 54 Vbeta and 13 Jbeta. TCRdb redid the calling of the immunoSEQ multiplex PCR reads with MiXCR, one entry per CDR3 protein. The profile covers over 350,000 distinct CDR3 sequences, with more than 80% appearing a single time and under 0.15% taken by the ten largest. CD8+ and CD4+ T cells from blood underwent TCR beta sequencing, which was carried out in a high-throughput format. The authors negatively isolated CD8+ and CD4+ T cells and FACS-enriched TEMRA cells. Trimming cost V 3 bases and J 5 bases; bases outside gene matches: 9. This CDR3 has 17 residues. CDR1 and CDR2 (germline): SGHVS, FQNEAQ. This entry belongs to a study of CD8 T cells in Susac syndrome. Findings of the study overall: The study conceded that its TCR sequencing and HLA analysis involved relatively few individuals.

Sequenced sample: CD8+ T cells from PBMCs. This chain uses TRBV7-8 with TRBJ2-1; 11 nucleotides match TRBD2. The sequence was obtained from a human donor with multiple sclerosis. In nucleotides, the CDR3 is TGTGCCAGCAGCTTTAGCGGGAGGGCCGGCTTAGACAATGAGCAGTTCTTC. Protein: CASSFSGRAGLDNEQFF. Complete variable domain (other parts from reference TRBV7-8 and TRBJ2-1): GAGVSQSPRYKVAKRGQDVALRCDPISGHVSLFWYQQALGQGPEFLTYFQNEAQLDKSGLPSDRFFAERPEGSVSTLKIQRTQQEDSAVYLCASSFSGRAGLDNEQFFGPGTRLTVL.